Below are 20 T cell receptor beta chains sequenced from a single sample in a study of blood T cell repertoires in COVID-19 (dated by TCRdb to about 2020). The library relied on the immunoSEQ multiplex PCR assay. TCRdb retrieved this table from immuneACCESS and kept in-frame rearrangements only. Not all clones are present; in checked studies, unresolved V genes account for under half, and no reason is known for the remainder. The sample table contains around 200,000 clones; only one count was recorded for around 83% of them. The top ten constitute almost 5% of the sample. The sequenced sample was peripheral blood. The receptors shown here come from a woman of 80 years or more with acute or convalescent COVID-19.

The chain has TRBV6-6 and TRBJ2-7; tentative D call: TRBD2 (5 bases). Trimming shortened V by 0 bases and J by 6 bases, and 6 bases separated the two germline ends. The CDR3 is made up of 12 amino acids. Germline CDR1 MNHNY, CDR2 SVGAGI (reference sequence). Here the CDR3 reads CASSYSGGEQYF. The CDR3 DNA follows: TGTGCCAGCAGTTACTCCGGAGGCGAGCAGTACTTC.

CDR3 in DNA: TGTGCCAGCAGCTCTCAGGGCGTAACAGACATTCAGTACTTC. It specifies CASSSQGVTDIQYF. The V gene is TRBV5-4, the J gene TRBJ2-4; D is possibly TRBD1 (5 bases). CDR3 length: 14 amino acids. With 3 bases removed from V and 8 bases from J, the gap between germline ends came to 15 bases. Germline CDR1 and CDR2: SGHNT and YYREEE (reference sequence).

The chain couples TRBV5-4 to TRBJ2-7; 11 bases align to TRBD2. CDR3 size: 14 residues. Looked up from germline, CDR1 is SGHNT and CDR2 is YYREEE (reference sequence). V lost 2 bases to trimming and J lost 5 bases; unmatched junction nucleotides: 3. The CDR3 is CASSFSGRVDEQYF. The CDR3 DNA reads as TGTGCCAGCAGCTTTAGCGGGAGGGTTGACGAGCAGTACTTC.

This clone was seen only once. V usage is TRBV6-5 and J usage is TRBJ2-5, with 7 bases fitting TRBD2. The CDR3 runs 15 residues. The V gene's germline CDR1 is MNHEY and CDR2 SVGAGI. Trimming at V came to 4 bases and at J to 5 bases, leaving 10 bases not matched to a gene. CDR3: CASSSTAGEWETQYF. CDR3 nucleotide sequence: TGTGCCAGCAGTTCGACGGCGGGAGAATGGGAGACCCAGTACTTC.

CDR3: CSASPRGEITDTQYF. CDR3 nucleotide sequence: TGCAGTGCTAGTCCAAGGGGCGAAATCACAGATACGCAGTATTTT. The V call is TRBV20-1, the J call TRBJ2-3; tentatively, D is TRBD1 (5 bases). Trimming took off 3 bases at V and 2 bases at J, with 15 bases between the two ends. CDR3 length: 15 residues. CDR1 is DFQATT, CDR2 SNEGSKA, per germline (reference sequence).

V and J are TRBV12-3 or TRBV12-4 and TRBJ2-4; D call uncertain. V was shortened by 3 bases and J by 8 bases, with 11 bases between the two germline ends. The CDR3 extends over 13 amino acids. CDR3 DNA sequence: TGTGCCAGCAGTTTGAGAATGGCGGACATTCAGTACTTC. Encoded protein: CASSLRMADIQYF.

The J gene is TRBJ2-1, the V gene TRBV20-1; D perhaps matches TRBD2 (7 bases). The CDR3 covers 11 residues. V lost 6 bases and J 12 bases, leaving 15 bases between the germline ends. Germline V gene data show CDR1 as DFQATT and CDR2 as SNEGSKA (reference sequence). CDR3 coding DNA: TGCAGTGCCGAGCGGGGAGGGGGGCAGTTCTTC. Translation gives CSAERGGGQFF.

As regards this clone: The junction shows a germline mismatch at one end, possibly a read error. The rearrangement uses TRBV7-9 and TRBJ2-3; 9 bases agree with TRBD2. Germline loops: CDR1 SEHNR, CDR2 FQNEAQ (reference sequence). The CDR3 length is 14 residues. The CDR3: CASSLAGLTDTQYF. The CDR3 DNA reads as TGTGCCAGCAGCCTAGCGGGACTCACAGATACGCAGTATTTT.

The DNA of the CDR3 is TGTGCCAGCAGCTTAAGGACAGATAGCAATCAGCCCCAGCATTTT. This gives the protein CASSLRTDSNQPQHF. The chain employs TRBV7-8 and TRBJ1-5; D possibly corresponds to TRBD1 (6 bases). The length of the CDR3 is 15 residues. Germline CDR1 SGHVS, CDR2 FQNEAQ. The germline V and J ends were trimmed by 2 bases and 0 bases, with 8 bases remaining between them.

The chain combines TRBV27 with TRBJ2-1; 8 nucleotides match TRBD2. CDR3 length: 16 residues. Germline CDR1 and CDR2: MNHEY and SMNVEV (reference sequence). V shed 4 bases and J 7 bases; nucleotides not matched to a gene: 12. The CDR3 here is CASSSGGGLLLNEQFF. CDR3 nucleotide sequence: TGTGCCAGCAGTTCGGGGGGGGGTCTCCTATTAAATGAGCAGTTCTTC.

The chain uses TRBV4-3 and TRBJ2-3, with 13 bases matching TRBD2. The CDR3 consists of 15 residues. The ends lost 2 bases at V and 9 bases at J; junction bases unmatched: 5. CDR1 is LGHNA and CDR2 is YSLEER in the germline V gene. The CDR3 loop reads CASSQQLAGGPTQYF. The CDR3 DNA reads TGCGCCAGCAGCCAACAACTAGCGGGAGGGCCCACGCAGTATTTT.

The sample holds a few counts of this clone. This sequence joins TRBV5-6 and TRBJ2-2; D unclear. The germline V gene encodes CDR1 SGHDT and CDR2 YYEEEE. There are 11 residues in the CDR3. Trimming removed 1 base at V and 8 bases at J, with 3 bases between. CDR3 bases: TGTGCCAGCAGCTTGTCTGGGGAGCTGTTTTTT. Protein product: CASSLSGELFF. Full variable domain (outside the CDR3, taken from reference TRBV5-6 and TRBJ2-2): DAGVTQSPTHLIKTRGQQVTLRCSPKSGHDTVSWYQQALGQGPQFIFQYYEEEERQRGNFPDRFSGHQFPNYSSELNVNALLLGDSALYLCASSLSGELFFGEGSRLTVL.

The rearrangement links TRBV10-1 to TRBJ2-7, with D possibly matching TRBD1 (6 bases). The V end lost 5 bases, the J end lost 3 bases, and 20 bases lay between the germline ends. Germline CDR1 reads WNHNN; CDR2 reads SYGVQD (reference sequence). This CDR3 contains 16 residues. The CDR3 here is CASSREGGKRGYEQYF. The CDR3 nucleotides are TGCGCCAGCAGTAGGGAAGGGGGAAAAAGAGGCTACGAGCAGTACTTC.

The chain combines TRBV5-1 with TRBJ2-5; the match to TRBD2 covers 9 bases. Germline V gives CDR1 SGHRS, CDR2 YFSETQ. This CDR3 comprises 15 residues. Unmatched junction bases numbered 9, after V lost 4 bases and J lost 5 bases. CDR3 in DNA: TGCGCCAGCAGCCCGATAGCGGGAGTAAGGGAGACCCAGTACTTC. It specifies CASSPIAGVRETQYF. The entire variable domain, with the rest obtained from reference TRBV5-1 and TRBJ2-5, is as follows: KAGVTQTPRYLIKTRGQQVTLSCSPISGHRSVSWYQQTPGQGLQFLFEYFSETQRNKGNFPGRFSGRQFSNSRSEMNVSTLELGDSALYLCASSPIAGVRETQYFGPGTRLLVL.

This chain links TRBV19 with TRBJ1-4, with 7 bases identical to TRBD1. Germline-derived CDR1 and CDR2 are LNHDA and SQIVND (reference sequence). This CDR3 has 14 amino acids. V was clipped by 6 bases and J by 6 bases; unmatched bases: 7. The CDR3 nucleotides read TGTGCCAGTAGGCCGGGACAGAGAGATGAAAAACTGTTTTTT. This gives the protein CASRPGQRDEKLFF.

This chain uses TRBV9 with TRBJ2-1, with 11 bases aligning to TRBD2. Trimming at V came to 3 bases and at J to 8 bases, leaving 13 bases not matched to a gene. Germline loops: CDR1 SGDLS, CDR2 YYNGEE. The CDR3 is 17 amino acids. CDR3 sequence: CASSGPGTSGAGYEQFF. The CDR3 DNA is TGTGCCAGCAGCGGACCCGGGACTAGCGGCGCCGGTTATGAGCAGTTCTTC.

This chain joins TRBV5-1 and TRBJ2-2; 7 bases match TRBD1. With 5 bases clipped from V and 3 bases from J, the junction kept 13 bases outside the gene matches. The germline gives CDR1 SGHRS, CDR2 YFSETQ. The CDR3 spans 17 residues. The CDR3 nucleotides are TGCGCCAGCAGAAGGGAACCCGGGACAGCGTACACCGGGGAGCTGTTTTTT. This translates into CASRREPGTAYTGELFF.

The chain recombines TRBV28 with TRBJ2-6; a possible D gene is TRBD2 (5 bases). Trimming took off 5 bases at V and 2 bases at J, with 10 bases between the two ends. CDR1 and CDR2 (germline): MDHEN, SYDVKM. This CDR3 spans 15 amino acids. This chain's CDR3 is CASSGQEAGANVLTF. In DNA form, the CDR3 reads TGTGCCAGCAGTGGGCAGGAGGCTGGGGCCAACGTCCTGACTTTC.

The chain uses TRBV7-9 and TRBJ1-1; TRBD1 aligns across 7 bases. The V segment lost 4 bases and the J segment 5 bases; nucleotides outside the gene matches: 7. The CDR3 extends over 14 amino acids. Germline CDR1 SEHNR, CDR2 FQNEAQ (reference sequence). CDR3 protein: CASSSIQGRTEAFF. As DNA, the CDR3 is TGTGCCAGCAGCTCCATACAGGGGAGGACTGAAGCTTTCTTT.

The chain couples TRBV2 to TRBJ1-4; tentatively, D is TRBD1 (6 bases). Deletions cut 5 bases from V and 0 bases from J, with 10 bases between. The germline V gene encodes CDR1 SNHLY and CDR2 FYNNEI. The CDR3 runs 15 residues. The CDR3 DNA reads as TGTGCCAGCAGTAGATCAGGGGCAACTAATGAAAAACTGTTTTTT. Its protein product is CASSRSGATNEKLFF.